This T cell receptor (beta chain) was retrieved from a study of Ad26.COV2.S vaccination and SARS-CoV-2 variants. Study context: Donor got 5x10^10 or 1x10^11 viral particles of Ad26.COV2.S. The study's findings and limits: Vaccine and placebo recipients had comparable breadth of non-spike TCRs. Breadth, reportedly substantial, characterized the spike-specific CD8+ and CD4+ T cell responses after vaccination.

Treatment in this sample: around 19 received Ad26.COV2.S at low or high dose, single or two shots; several received placebo; per-sample allocation not given. Sampling occurred on day 63 after the first vaccine or placebo injection. In Boston, an adult donor aged 18-55 years took part. Concerning this clone itself: Antigen unknown. Other DNA sequences in this specimen translate into the identical CDR3.

V dropped 3 bases and J dropped 0 bases, with 12 bases sitting between them. The CDR3 runs 17 residues. Germline lookup yields CDR1 MGHRA and CDR2 YSYEKL. Some clones are missing from TCRdb's copy, which holds only in-frame ones; the method was immunoSEQ multiplex PCR. The table has roughly 420,000 clones, around nine tenths seen once; the top ten hold around 3.6%. This specimen was peripheral blood, taken in a trial of Ad26.COV2.S vaccine versus placebo. The rearrangement links TRBV4-1 to TRBJ2-6; D unclear. The clonotype originates from a person between 18 and 60 years old who received the Ad26.COV2.S COVID-19 vaccine or a placebo. The CDR3, as DNA: TGCGCCAGCAGCCAGGACCCAGGTGGCTCTGGGGCCAACGTCCTGACTTTC. As protein: CASSQDPGGSGANVLTF.